This entry concerns a single T cell receptor (beta chain). The sample comes from a study of blood T cell repertoires in COVID-19. Study context: T cells, B-cell-depleted T cells, or PBMCs supplied cDNA or gDNA.

Original methodology: From reference gene primer amplification, estimates of nucleated cell counts were derived. Assay: immunoSEQ multiplex PCR; the TCRdb copy retains only in-frame clones and omits some. From that table come the V and J calls and clone size; the DNA was used to work out D and trimming. Among 75,000 to 100,000 clones listed, approximately 90% were seen once. CDR3 size: 17 residues. The chain couples TRBV21-1 to TRBJ1-6. TRBV21-1 is noted as a pseudogene. Sample: peripheral blood. The source of this sequence is a man between 65 and 80 years old with acute or convalescent COVID-19. The chain's CDR3 is CASSHMGRDLIDSPLHF. DNA of the CDR3: TGTGCCAGCAGCCATATGGGTAGGGACTTGATAGATTCACCCCTCCACTTT.